The TCR beta chain under discussion was sequenced for a study of early T cells in non-severe SARS-CoV-2 infection. In germline, CDR1 is PRHDT, CDR2 FYEKMQ (reference sequence). The CDR3 length is 15 residues. For this clonotype: The germline gene is not matched at one end of the junction; a read error may be the cause.

TCRdb ran MiXCR on the 5' RACE reads and lists one entry per CDR3 protein. Of about 45,000 distinct CDR3 sequences listed, 11% were seen once; the top ten hold 21%. The rearrangement links TRBV13 to TRBJ2-7; 8 bases fit TRBD2. The sequence derives from an adult who was a healthcare worker with PCR-confirmed SARS-CoV-2 infection or an uninfected control (not recorded which). Material: whole blood. The DNA of the CDR3 is TGTGTCAGCAGCCCAAGGCCTAGCGGGTCCTACGAGCAGTACTTC. Amino acids: CVSSPRPSGSYEQYF. Complete variable domain (other parts from reference TRBV13 and TRBJ2-7): AAGVIQSPRHLIKEKRETATLKCYPIPRHDTVYWYQQGPGQDPQFLISFYEKMQSDKGSIPDRFSAQQFSDYHSELNMSSLELGDSALYFCVSSPRPSGSYEQYFGPGTRLTVT.